Listed here are 2 T cell receptor beta chains from one sample, sequenced in a study of shared clonotypes between healthy human individuals. The repertoire was sequenced with immunoSEQ multiplex PCR; TCRdb's copy has only in-frame clones and lacks some. The data show about 960,000 clones, about 80% seen once. The sample taken for sequencing was memory CD4+ T cells sorted from blood. Subset in this sample: CD45RA-negative fraction. Receptors were obtained from a man aged 18-30 years in good health.

This clone was picked up a small number of times. The V call is TRBV18, the J call TRBJ2-5, with D maybe TRBD2 (6 bases). CDR3 size: 16 residues. V lost 2 bases and J lost 2, with 15 bases in between. Per germline, CDR1 KGHSH and CDR2 LQKENI. CDR3 DNA sequence: TGTGCCAGCTCACCAAGTCGGGACTCGAAACAAGAGACCCAGTACTTC. It specifies CASSPSRDSKQETQYF. Drawing the rest from reference TRBV18 and TRBJ2-5, the complete variable domain is NAGVMQNPRHLVRRRGQEARLRCSPMKGHSHVYWYRQLPEEGLKFMVYLQKENIIDESGMPKERFSAEFPKEGPSILRIQQVVRGDSAAYFCASSPSRDSKQETQYFGPGTRLLVL.

This clone was detected once. The chain is built from TRBV5-4 and TRBJ1-2, with TRBD1 as a possible D gene (5 bases). Germline V gene lookup returns CDR1 SGHNT and CDR2 YYREEE (reference sequence). The CDR3 runs 14 residues. V gave up 2 bases and J gave up 8 bases, with 16 bases separating them. This chain's CDR3 is CASSLIAQEEGYTF. The CDR3 nucleotides are TGTGCCAGCAGCTTAATAGCACAGGAGGAAGGCTACACCTTC. Using reference TRBV5-4 and TRBJ1-2 for the parts outside the CDR3, the full variable domain is ETGVTQSPTHLIKTRGQQVTLRCSSQSGHNTVSWYQQALGQGPQFIFQYYREEENGRGNFPPRFSGLQFPNYSSELNVNALELDDSALYLCASSLIAQEEGYTFGSGTRLTVV.